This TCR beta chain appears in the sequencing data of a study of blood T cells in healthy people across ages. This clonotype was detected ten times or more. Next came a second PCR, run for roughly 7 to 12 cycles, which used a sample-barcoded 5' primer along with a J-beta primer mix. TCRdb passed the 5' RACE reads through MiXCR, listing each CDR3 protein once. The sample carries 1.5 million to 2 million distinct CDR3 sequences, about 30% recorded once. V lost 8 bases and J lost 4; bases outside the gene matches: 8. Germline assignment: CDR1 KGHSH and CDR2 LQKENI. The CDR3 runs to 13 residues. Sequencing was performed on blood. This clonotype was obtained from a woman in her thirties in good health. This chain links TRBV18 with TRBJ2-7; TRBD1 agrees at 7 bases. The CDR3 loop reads CASSPIQGYEQYF. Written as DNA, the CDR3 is TGTGCCAGCAGTCCAATACAGGGGTACGAGCAGTACTTC.